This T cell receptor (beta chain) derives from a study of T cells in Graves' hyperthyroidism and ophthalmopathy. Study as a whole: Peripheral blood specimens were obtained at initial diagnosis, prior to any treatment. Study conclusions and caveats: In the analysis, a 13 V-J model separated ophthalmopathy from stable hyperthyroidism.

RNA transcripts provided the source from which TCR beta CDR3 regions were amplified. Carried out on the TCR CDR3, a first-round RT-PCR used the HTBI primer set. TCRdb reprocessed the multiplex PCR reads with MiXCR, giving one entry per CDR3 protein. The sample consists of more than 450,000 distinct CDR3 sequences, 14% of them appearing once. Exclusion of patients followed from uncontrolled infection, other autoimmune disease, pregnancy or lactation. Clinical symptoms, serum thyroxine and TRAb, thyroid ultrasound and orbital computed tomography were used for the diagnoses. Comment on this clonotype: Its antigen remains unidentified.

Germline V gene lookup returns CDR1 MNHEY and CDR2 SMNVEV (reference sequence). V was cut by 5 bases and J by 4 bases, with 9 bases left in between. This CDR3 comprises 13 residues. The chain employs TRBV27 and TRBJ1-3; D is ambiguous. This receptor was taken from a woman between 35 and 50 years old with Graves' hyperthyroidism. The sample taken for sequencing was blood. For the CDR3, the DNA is TGTGCCAGCAGTAGGGTATCGGGAAACACCATATATTTT. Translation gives CASSRVSGNTIYF.